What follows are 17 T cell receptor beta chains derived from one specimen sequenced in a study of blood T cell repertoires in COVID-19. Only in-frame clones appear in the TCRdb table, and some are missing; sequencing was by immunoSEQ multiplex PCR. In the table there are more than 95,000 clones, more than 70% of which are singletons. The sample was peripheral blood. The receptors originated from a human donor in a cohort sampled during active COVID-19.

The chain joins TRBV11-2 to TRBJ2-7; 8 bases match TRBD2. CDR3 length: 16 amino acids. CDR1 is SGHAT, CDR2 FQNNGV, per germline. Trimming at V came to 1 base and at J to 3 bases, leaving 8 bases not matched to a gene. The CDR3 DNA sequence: TGTGCCAGCAGCTTAGTGTACGGGGGGGCCTTCTACGAGCAGTACTTC. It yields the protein CASSLVYGGAFYEQYF.

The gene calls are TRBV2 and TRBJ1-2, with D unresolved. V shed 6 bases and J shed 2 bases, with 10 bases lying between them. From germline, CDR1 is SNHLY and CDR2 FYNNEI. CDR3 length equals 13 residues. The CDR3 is CASSPDTNYGYTF. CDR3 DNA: TGTGCCAGCAGCCCCGACACGAACTATGGCTACACCTTC.

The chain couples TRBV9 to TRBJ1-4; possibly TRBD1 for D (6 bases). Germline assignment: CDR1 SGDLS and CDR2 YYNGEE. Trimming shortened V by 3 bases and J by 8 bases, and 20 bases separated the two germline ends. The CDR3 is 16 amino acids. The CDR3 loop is CASSEQQGRFEEKLFF. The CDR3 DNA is TGTGCCAGCAGCGAACAACAGGGAAGGTTTGAGGAAAAACTGTTTTTT.

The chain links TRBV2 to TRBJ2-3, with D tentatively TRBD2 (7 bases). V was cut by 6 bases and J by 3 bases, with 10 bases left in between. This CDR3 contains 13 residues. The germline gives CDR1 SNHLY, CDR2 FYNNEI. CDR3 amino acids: CASRKGGTDTQYF. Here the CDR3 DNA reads TGTGCCAGCAGGAAGGGGGGGACAGATACGCAGTATTTT.

In DNA form, the CDR3 reads TGTGCCAGCAGTTACGGGGGGGTGGCCGGGGAGCTGTTTTTT. Translating gives CASSYGGVAGELFF. V gene TRBV6-5 combines with J gene TRBJ2-2, with 7 nucleotides matching TRBD2. Germline loops: CDR1 MNHEY, CDR2 SVGAGI. CDR3 length: 14 amino acids. The V gene end was trimmed by 2 bases and the J gene end by 6 bases; junction bases not matched to a gene: 3.

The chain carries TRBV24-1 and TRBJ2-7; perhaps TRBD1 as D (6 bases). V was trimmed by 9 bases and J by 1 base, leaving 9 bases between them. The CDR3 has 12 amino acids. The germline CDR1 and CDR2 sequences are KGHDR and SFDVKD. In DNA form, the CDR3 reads TGTGCCACCGTCGGACAGTCCTACGAGCAGTACTTC. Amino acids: CATVGQSYEQYF.

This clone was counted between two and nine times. The DNA for the CDR3 is TGTGCCAGCACCCTCTGGGACAGGGCAGGAGGCTACACCTTC. Amino acid sequence: CASTLWDRAGGYTF. V gene TRBV7-9 combines with J gene TRBJ1-2; TRBD1 matches 9 bases. Looked up from germline, CDR1 is SEHNR and CDR2 is FQNEAQ (reference sequence). The CDR3 is made up of 14 amino acids. The V and J ends lost 7 bases and 8 bases, in that order; junction bases with no gene match: 11.

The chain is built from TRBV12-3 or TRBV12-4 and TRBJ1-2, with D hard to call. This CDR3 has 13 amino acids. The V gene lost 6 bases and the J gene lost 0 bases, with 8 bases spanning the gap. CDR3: CASSLGANYGYTF. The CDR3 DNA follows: TGTGCCAGCAGCCTGGGCGCTAACTATGGCTACACCTTC.

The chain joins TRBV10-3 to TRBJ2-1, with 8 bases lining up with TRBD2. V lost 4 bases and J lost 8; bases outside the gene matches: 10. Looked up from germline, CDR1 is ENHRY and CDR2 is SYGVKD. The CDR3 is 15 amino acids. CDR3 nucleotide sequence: TGTGCCATCAGTGGGATAGAGCGGGAGACGTATGAGCAGTTCTTC. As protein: CAISGIERETYEQFF.

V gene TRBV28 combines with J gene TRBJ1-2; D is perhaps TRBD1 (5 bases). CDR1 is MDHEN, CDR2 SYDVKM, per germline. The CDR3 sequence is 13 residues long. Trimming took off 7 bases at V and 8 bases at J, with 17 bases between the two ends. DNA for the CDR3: TGTGCCAGCACCCATCCATTGACAGAGGGCTACACCTTC. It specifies CASTHPLTEGYTF.

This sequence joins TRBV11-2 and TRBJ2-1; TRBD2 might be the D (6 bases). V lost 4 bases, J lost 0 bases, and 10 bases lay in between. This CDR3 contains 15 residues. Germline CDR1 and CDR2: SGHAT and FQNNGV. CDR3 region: CASSSGRDSYNEQFF. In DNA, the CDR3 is TGTGCCAGCAGCTCCGGGCGGGACTCCTACAATGAGCAGTTCTTC.

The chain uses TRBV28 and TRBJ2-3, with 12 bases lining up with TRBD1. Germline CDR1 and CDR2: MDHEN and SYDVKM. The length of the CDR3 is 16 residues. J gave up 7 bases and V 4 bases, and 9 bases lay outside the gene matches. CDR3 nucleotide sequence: TGTGCCAGCAGTTCAACCGGGACAGGGGGCGTCCATACGCAGTATTTT. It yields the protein CASSSTGTGGVHTQYF.

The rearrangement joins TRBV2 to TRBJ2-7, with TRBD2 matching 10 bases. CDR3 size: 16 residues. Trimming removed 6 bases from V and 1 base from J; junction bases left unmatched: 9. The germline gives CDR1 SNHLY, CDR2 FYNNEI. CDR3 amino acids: CASSQEGLAASYEQYF. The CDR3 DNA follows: TGTGCCAGCAGCCAGGAAGGACTAGCGGCTTCCTACGAGCAGTACTTC.

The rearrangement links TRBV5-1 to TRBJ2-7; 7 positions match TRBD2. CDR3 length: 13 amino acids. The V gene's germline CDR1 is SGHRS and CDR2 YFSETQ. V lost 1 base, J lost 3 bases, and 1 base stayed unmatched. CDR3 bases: TGCGCCAGCAGCTTGACGGGAGGCTACGAGCAGTACTTC. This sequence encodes CASSLTGGYEQYF. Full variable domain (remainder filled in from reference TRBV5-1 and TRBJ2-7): KAGVTQTPRYLIKTRGQQVTLSCSPISGHRSVSWYQQTPGQGLQFLFEYFSETQRNKGNFPGRFSGRQFSNSRSEMNVSTLELGDSALYLCASSLTGGYEQYFGPGTRLTVT.

DNA of the CDR3: TGCGCCAGCAGCTTGGCCGCAGGGCAGTTGAACACTGAAGCTTTCTTT. It encodes CASSLAAGQLNTEAFF. The rearrangement uses TRBV5-1 and TRBJ1-1; D is possibly TRBD1 (5 bases). The CDR3 has 16 residues. Trimming left V 0 bases short and J 0 bases short, with 12 bases between. The germline V gene has CDR1 SGHRS and CDR2 YFSETQ.

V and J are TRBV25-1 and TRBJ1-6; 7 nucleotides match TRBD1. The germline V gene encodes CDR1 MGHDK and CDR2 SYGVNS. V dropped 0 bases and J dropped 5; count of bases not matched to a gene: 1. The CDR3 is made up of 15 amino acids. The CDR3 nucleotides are TGTGCCAGCAGTGAATACGGGACAGATAATTCACCCCTCCACTTT. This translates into CASSEYGTDNSPLHF.

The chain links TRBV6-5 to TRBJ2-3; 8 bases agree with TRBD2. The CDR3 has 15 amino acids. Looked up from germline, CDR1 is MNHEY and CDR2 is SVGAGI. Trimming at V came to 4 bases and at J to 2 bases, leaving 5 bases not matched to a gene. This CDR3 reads CASSFTSGPTDTQYF. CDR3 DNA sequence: TGTGCCAGCAGTTTTACTAGCGGCCCCACAGATACGCAGTATTTT.